The next 3 T cell receptor beta chains were all read from a single sample in a study of blood T cell repertoires in COVID-19. This table comes from immunoSEQ multiplex PCR, and its TCRdb copy is limited to in-frame clones, with some not included. The sample yields roughly 420,000 clones, over 75% seen once. Sequences were obtained from PBMCs or T cells enriched from blood (not recorded which). Receptors were obtained from a woman aged 30 to 39 with acute COVID-19.

This clone showed up just a few times. The same CDR3 arises from other DNA sequences in this sample as well. This chain links TRBV6-1 with TRBJ1-5; D remains ambiguous. Trimming pared 3 bases from V and 7 bases from J, leaving 7 bases between. This CDR3 has 12 amino acids. The V gene's germline CDR1 is MNHNS and CDR2 SASEGT. The CDR3 is CASSEPGQPQHF. Written as DNA, the CDR3 is TGTGCCAGCAGTGAGCCAGGCCAGCCCCAGCATTTT.

The chain combines TRBV12-5 with TRBJ1-1; D may be TRBD1 (6 bases). The CDR3 totals 17 residues. Looked up from germline, CDR1 is LGHNT and CDR2 is FRNRAP. Trimming took 8 bases from V and 0 from J, leaving 22 bases between them. CDR3 sequence (DNA): TGTGCTAGTACCCCCATCATCCACAGGGAAGTGAACACTGAAGCTTTCTTT. Protein: CASTPIIHREVNTEAFF.

V and J are TRBV2 and TRBJ1-1; D is perhaps TRBD1 (6 bases). V lost 9 bases to trimming and J lost 6 bases, with 14 bases between them. CDR1 is SNHLY, CDR2 FYNNEI, per germline. The CDR3 length is 12 residues. The CDR3 sequence: CASITGIPEAFF. The CDR3 DNA reads as TGTGCCAGTATTACAGGGATACCTGAAGCTTTCTTT. The full variable domain, with the rest looked up from reference TRBV2 and TRBJ1-1, is EPEVTQTPSHQVTQMGQEVILRCVPISNHLYFYWYRQILGQKVEFLVSFYNNEISEKSEIFDDQFSVERPDGSNFTLKIRSTKLEDSAMYFCASITGIPEAFFGQGTRLTVV.